This T cell receptor (beta chain) originates from a study of shared clonotypes between healthy human individuals. Study background: Used for every donor were three CD4 naive, three CD4 memory, two CD8 naive and one CD8 memory plate.

Germline assignment: CDR1 LNHNV and CDR2 YYDKDF (reference sequence). CDR3 size: 19 residues. Trimming took 5 bases from V and 0 from J; bases not matched to a gene: 13. CD45RO-negative, CCR7-positively selected cells formed the naive CD8 fraction, excluding terminally differentiated effector memory CD45RA+ cells. Recent acute infections and vaccinations were absent in the healthy HIV-negative adult donors. Sequencing used immunoSEQ multiplex PCR; TCRdb keeps in-frame clones, though not all of them. Seen here are around 2,000,000 clones, around 96% observed once, and the top ten hold approximately 1%. Regarding the study as a whole: Rarefaction revealed incomplete sorted-subset sequencing despite large depth. Sampling involved blood alone; tissue repertoires likely differ.

Note on this clone: Its target is unknown.

This receptor was identified in a young man in good health. Input material: naive CD8+ T cells sorted from blood. V usage is TRBV15 and J usage is TRBJ2-3, with TRBD2 matching 11 bases. The CDR3: CATSSPGTSGTASTDTQYF. CDR3 sequence (DNA): TGTGCCACCAGCTCCCCGGGGACTAGCGGCACTGCTAGCACAGATACGCAGTATTTT.